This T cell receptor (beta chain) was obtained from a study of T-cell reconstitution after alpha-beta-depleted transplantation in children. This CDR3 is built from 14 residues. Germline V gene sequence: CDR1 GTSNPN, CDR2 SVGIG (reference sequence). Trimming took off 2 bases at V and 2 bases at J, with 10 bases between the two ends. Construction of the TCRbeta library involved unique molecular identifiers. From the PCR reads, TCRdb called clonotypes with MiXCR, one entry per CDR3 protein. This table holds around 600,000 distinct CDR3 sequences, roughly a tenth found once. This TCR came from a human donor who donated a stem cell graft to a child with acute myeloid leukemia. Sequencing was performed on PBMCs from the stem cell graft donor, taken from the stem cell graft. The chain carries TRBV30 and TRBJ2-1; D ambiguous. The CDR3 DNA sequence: TGTGCCTGGAGTTTTGGGTCGACCTACAATGAGCAGTTCTTC. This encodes CAWSFGSTYNEQFF. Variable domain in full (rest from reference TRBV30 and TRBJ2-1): SQTIHQWPATLVQPVGSPLSLECTVEGTSNPNLYWYRQAAGRGLQLLFYSVGIGQISSEVPQNLSASRPQDRQFILSSKKLLLSDSGFYLCAWSFGSTYNEQFFGPGTRLTVL.